The sequence of this TCR beta chain was determined in a study of CD8 T cells in ankylosing spondylitis. Details on this clonotype: Its antigen is currently unknown.

Preparation of TCR beta libraries was done by quantitative 5'-RACE with molecular barcodes. MiXCR, applied by TCRdb to the 5' RACE reads, yields one record per CDR3 protein. The sample contains 150,000 to 200,000 distinct CDR3 sequences, approximately 13% of which appear only once. V was pared by 7 bases and J by 3 bases, with 4 bases of the junction left unmatched. Germline V lookup: CDR1 LGHNT, CDR2 FRNRAP. The CDR3 is 14 residues long. Whole-study findings and limits: Matched synovial fluid from ankylosing spondylitis patients was reported to be enriched for disease-linked clones.

The sequencing sample was made of blood, either unsorted or a sorted T cell fraction (not recorded which). The receptor was derived from a female donor with ankylosing spondylitis or in good health (not recorded which). The genes are TRBV12-5 and TRBJ2-1; 9 nucleotides match TRBD1. The DNA of the CDR3 is TGTGCTAGTGTTCCGGGACAGGGCTACAATGAGCAGTTCTTC. The encoded protein is CASVPGQGYNEQFF.